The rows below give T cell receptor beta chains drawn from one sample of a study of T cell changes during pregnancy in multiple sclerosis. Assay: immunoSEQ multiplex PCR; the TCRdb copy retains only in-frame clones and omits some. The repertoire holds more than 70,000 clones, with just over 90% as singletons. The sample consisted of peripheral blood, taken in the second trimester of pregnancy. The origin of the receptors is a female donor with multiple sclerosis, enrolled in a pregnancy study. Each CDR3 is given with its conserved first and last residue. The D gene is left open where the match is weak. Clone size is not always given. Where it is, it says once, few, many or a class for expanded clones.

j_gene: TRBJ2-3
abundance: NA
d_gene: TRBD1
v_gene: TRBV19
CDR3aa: CASSIHTGERIDTQYF
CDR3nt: TGTGCCAGTAGTATCCACACAGGGGAGCGGATAGATACGCAGTATTTT

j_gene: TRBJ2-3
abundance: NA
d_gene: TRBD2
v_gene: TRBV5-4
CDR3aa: CASSLAGGGTDTQYF
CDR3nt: TGTGCCAGCAGCTTGGCGGGGGGAGGCACAGATACGCAGTATTTT

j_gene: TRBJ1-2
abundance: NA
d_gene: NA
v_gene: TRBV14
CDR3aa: CASSQNGLPIGGYTF
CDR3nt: TGTGCCAGCAGCCAAAACGGACTGCCGATTGGGGGCTACACCTTC

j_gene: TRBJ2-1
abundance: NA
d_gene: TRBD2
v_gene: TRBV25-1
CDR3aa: CASSEGAGGKVEQFF
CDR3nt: TGTGCCAGCAGTGAAGGCGCGGGGGGTAAGGTAGAGCAGTTCTTC

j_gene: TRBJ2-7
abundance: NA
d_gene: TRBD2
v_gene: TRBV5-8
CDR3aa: CASSLGGTRLTGEQYF
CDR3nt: TGTGCCAGCAGTCTGGGGGGGACCCGACTAACGGGAGAGCAGTACTTC

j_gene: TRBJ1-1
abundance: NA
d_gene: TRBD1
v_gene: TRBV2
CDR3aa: CASRLTGEYTEAFF
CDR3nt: TGTGCCAGCAGGTTGACAGGGGAGTACACTGAAGCTTTCTTT

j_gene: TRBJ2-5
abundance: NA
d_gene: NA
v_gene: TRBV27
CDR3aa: CASSLYRTQETQYF
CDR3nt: TGTGCCAGCAGTTTATATCGGACTCAAGAGACCCAGTACTTC

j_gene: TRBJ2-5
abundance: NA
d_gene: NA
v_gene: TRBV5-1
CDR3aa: CASSLGAGGREETQYF
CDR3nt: TGCGCCAGCAGCTTGGGGGCAGGGGGTCGGGAGGAGACCCAGTACTTC

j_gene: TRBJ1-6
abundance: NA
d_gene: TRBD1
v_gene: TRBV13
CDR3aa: CASSLGGGVVAPLHF
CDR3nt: TGTGCCAGCAGCTTAGGAGGGGGCGTAGTGGCACCCCTCCACTTT

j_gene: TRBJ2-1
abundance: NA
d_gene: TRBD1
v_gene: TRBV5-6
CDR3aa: CASSIRDRGNEQFF
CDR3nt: TGTGCCAGCAGCATCCGGGACAGGGGTAATGAGCAGTTCTTC

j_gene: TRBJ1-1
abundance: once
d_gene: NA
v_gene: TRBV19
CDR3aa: CASKKGPAGVGAEAFF
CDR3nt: TGTGCCAGTAAGAAGGGGCCCGCAGGGGTAGGCGCTGAAGCTTTCTTT

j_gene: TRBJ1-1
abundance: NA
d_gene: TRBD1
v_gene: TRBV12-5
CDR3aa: CASGITGGGTEAFF
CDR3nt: TGTGCTAGTGGCATCACAGGGGGAGGAACTGAAGCTTTCTTT

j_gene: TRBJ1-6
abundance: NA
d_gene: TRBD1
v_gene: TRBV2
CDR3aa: CASRILTGGADYNSPLHF
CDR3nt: TGTGCCAGCAGAATACTGACAGGGGGCGCAGATTATAATTCACCCCTCCACTTT

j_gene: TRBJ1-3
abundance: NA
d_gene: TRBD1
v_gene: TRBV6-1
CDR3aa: CASSRTGAGNTIYF
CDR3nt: TGTGCCAGCAGCAGGACAGGGGCTGGAAACACCATATATTTT

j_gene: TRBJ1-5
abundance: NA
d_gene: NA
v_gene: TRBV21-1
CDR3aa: CASSKRRKGSNQPQHF
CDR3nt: TGTGCCAGCAGCAAAAGGCGTAAGGGGAGCAATCAGCCCCAGCATTTT

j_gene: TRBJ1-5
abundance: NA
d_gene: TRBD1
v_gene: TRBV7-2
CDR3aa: CASSLAPGQNQPQHF
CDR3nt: TGTGCCAGCAGCTTAGCCCCGGGACAGAATCAGCCCCAGCATTTT

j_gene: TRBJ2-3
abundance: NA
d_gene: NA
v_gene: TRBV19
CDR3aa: CASSRSGGQITDTQYF
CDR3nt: TGTGCCAGTAGTCGCTCCGGGGGACAGATCACAGATACGCAGTATTTT

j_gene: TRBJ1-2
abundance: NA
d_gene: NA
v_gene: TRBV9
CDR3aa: CASSVDQGTYYGYTF
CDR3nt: TGTGCCAGCAGCGTAGACCAGGGAACATACTATGGCTACACCTTC

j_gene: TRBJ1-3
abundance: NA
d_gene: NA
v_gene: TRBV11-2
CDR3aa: CASRSIREETGSGNTIYF
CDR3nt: TGTGCCAGCAGATCAATCCGGGAGGAAACTGGCTCTGGAAACACCATATATTTT

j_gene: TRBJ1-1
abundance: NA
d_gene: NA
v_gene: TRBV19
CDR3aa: CASSMAAEAFF
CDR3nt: TGTGCCAGTAGTATGGCCGCTGAAGCTTTCTTT

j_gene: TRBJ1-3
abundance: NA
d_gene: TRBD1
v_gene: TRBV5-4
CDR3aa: CASSSYRGASSGNTIYF
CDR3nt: TGTGCCAGCAGCTCCTACAGGGGGGCTTCCTCTGGAAACACCATATATTTT

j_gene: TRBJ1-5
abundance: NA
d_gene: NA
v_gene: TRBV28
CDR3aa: CASSLSFADYSNQPQHF
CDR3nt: TGTGCCAGCAGTTTGAGTTTTGCCGACTATAGCAATCAGCCCCAGCATTTT

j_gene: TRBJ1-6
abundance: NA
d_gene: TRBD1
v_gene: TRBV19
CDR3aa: CASSVQGGYSPLHF
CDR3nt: TGTGCCAGTAGTGTACAGGGGGGATATTCACCCCTCCACTTT

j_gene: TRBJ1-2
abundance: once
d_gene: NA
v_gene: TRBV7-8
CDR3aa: CASSLGSQYGYTF
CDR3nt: TGTGCCAGCAGCTTGGGCAGTCAATATGGCTACACCTTC

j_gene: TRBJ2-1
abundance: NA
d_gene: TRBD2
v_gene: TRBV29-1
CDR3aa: CSVVSGTSVNEQFF
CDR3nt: TGCAGCGTTGTTTCCGGGACTAGCGTCAATGAGCAGTTCTTC

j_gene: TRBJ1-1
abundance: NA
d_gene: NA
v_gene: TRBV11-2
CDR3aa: CASSLFGRGRQNTEAFF
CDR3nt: TGTGCCAGCAGCTTATTCGGGCGGGGCAGGCAGAACACTGAAGCTTTCTTT

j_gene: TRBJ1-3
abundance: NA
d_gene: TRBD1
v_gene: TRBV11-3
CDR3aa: CASSPTGAGNTIYF
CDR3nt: TGTGCCAGCAGCCCTACAGGGGCTGGAAACACCATATATTTT

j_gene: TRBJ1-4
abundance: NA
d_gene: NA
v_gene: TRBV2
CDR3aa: CATAGTTNEKLFF
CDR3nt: TGTGCCACCGCGGGGACAACTAATGAAAAACTGTTTTTT

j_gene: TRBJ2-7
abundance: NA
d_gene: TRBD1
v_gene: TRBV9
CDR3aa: CASSVGDRDILEQYF
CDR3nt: TGTGCCAGCAGCGTAGGTGACAGGGATATTCTCGAGCAGTACTTC

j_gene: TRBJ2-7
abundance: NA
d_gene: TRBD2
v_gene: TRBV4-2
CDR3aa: CASSQDPSSGGYEQYF
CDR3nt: TGTGCCAGCAGCCAAGATCCGTCGAGCGGGGGGTACGAGCAGTACTTC

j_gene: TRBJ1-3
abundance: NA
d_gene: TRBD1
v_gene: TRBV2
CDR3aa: CASRLRGHSGNTIYF
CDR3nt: TGTGCCAGCAGACTAAGGGGGCACTCTGGAAACACCATATATTTT

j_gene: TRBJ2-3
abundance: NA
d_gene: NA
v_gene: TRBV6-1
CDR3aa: CASRPWGGAKDTQYF
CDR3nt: TGTGCCAGCAGACCCTGGGGGGGGGCGAAAGATACGCAGTATTTT

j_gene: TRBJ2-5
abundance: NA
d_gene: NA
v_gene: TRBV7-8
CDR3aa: CASSLSGETQYF
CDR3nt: TGTGCCAGCAGCCTCAGCGGGGAGACCCAGTACTTC

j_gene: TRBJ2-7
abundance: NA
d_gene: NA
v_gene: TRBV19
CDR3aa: CASSIGRDREQYF
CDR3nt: TGTGCCAGTAGTATAGGGCGGGACCGAGAGCAGTACTTC

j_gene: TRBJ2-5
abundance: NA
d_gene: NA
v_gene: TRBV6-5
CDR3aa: CASRPGQNQETQYF
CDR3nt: TGTGCCAGCAGGCCCGGACAGAACCAAGAGACCCAGTACTTC